A selection of T cell receptor beta chains follows, all from one sample in a study of blood T cell repertoires in COVID-19. TCRdb keeps only in-frame clones here, not all; method: immunoSEQ multiplex PCR. The data show 150,000 or so clones, with about 85% seen just once and approximately 1.2% held by the top ten. Sequencing was carried out using peripheral blood. These receptor sequences come from a man aged 60 to 69 who had recovered from COVID-19. The CDR3 runs from the conserved cysteine through the conserved F or W. The order of the fields is V gene, D gene, J gene, clone size, CDR3 DNA, CDR3 protein. The D gene is left open where the match is weak. For some rows the clone size is stated as once, few or many, or as a class when expanded; others skip it.

>TRBV19|TRBD1|TRBJ2-3|once
TGTGCCAGTAGTACGATACAGGGGGTCGGGGCAGATACGCAGTATTTT
CASSTIQGVGADTQYF
>TRBV7-3|TRBD1|TRBJ1-6|NA
TGTGCCAGCAGCGCGGGACAGGGGTACGATTCACCCCTCCACTTT
CASSAGQGYDSPLHF
>TRBV29-1|TRBD1|TRBJ2-5|once
TGCAGCGCCTGGGCACAGGGGTTTGACGAGACCCAGTACTTC
CSAWAQGFDETQYF
>TRBV19|NA|TRBJ2-2|many
TGTGCCAGTAGTAGTCAATGGCAGGGCGGCGGCACCGGGGAGCTGTTTTTT
CASSSQWQGGGTGELFF
>TRBV4-1|NA|TRBJ1-2|NA
TGCGCCAGCAGCCAACCAAGGACGGGGATTAACTATGGCTACACCTTC
CASSQPRTGINYGYTF
>TRBV18|NA|TRBJ1-6|NA
TGTGCCAGCTCACCAGCGAATTCACCCCTCCACTTT
CASSPANSPLHF
>TRBV6-1|NA|TRBJ1-1|few
TGTGCCAGCAGTGAAGAGGGGGGGTACACTGAAGCTTTCTTT
CASSEEGGYTEAFF
>TRBV19|NA|TRBJ2-1|once
TGTGCCAGTAGTTCCGTTAGCGAGCAGTTCTTC
CASSSVSEQFF
>TRBV7-2|NA|TRBJ2-3|NA
TGTGCCAGCAGCTTCTCCCCGGGGGACACAGATACGCAGTATTTT
CASSFSPGDTDTQYF
>TRBV18|NA|TRBJ1-4|NA
TGTGCCAGCTCACCACAGCAGGATAATGAAAAACTGTTTTTT
CASSPQQDNEKLFF
>TRBV4-3|TRBD1|TRBJ1-2|NA
TGCGCCAGCAGCAGAGACAGGGATAGTGGCTACACCTTC
CASSRDRDSGYTF
>TRBV6-6|TRBD1|TRBJ1-5|NA
TGTGCCAGCAGTCTCCCGGGGACAGGTAGCAATCAGCCCCAGCATTTT
CASSLPGTGSNQPQHF
>TRBV9|TRBD1|TRBJ2-1|NA
TGTGCCAGCAGCGTAGGAGGGACAGGGGACAATGAGCAGTTCTTC
CASSVGGTGDNEQFF
>TRBV5-6|TRBD1|TRBJ1-5|NA
TGTGCCAGCAGCTTGGGGGCGGGACAGGCAAGCAATCAGCCCCAGCATTTT
CASSLGAGQASNQPQHF
>TRBV7-8|TRBD1|TRBJ2-2|NA
TGTGCCAGCAGCTTACAGGGGGCGGTGGGGGAGCTGTTTTTT
CASSLQGAVGELFF
>TRBV7-7|NA|TRBJ1-1|NA
TGTGCTAGCAGCCGGGGGGAGGACACTGAAGCTTTCTTT
CASSRGEDTEAFF
>TRBV19|NA|TRBJ2-3|once
TGTGCCAGTAGTATAGAGGATAGCGCAGATACGCAGTATTTT
CASSIEDSADTQYF
>TRBV11-3|TRBD2|TRBJ2-3|NA
TGTGCCAGCAGCTTGACTAGCCGAGATACGCAGTATTTT
CASSLTSRDTQYF
>TRBV18|NA|TRBJ1-2|NA
TGTGCCAGCTCACCAGAAGGACAGAAGAACTATGGCTACACCTTC
CASSPEGQKNYGYTF
>TRBV27|NA|TRBJ1-5|once
TGTGCCAGCAGTGACCAGGGCCGCCAATGGGAGCCCCAGCATTTT
CASSDQGRQWEPQHF
>TRBV19|NA|TRBJ2-7|once
TGTGCCAGTAGTATTCTTTCCGGCGAGCAGTACTTC
CASSILSGEQYF
>TRBV12-3/TRBV12-4|NA|TRBJ1-1|NA
TGTGCCAGCAGTCTAACAGGGACCGGAGCTTTCTTT
CASSLTGTGAFF
>TRBV19|TRBD1|TRBJ1-2|NA
TGTGCCAGTAGCTCGGGACAGGCTTATGGCTACACCTTC
CASSSGQAYGYTF
>TRBV3-1/TRBV3-2|TRBD1|TRBJ2-2|once
TGTGCCAGCAGCCAAGCCGACAGGGACGGGGAGCTGTTTTTT
CASSQADRDGELFF
>TRBV7-3|TRBD2|TRBJ2-1|NA
TGTGCCAGCAGCTCACGTAGCGGGGCGGTCAATGAGCAGTTCTTC
CASSSRSGAVNEQFF
>TRBV5-6|NA|TRBJ1-2|NA
TGTGCCAGCAGCTTGCAGGGTGGCTATGGCTACACCTTC
CASSLQGGYGYTF
>TRBV5-1|TRBD1|TRBJ1-1|NA
TGCGCCAGCAGGGACAGGGTTAACACTGAAGCTTTCTTT
CASRDRVNTEAFF
>TRBV30|TRBD1|TRBJ1-4|once
TGTGCCTCCACACAGGGGGCAGGTGAAAAACTGTTTTTT
CASTQGAGEKLFF
>TRBV15|NA|TRBJ2-1|NA
TGTGCCACCAGCAACCTCCACGGCAATGAGCAGTTCTTC
CATSNLHGNEQFF
>TRBV13|TRBD2|TRBJ2-3|NA
TGTGCCAGCAGCTTAGGGACTAGCGGGGTCACAGATACGCAGTATTTT
CASSLGTSGVTDTQYF
>TRBV4-1|TRBD1|TRBJ1-1|NA
TGCGCCAGCAGCCAAATTGGGGACAGGGCCACTGAAGCTTTCTTT
CASSQIGDRATEAFF